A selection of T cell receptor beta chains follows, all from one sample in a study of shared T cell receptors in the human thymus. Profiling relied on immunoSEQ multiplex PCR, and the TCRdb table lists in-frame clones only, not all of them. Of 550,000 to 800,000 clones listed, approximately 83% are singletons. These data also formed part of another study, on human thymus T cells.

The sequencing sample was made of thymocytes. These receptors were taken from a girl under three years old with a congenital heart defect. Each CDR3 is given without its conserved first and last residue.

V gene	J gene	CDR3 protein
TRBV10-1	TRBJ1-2	ASSEGGAHYT
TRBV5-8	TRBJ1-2	ASSYRDRGVYGYT
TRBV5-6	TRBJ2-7	ASSLVQLRPWESFHEQY
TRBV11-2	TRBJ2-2	ASKVQGKSGELF
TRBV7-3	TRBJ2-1	ASSLREGGACEQF
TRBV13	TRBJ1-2	ASSLAGYT
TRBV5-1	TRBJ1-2	ASGGGYT
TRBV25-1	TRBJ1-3	ASKVLRGQIY
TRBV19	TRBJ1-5	ASSNISGTGGNQPQH
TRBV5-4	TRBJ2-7	ASSRDSITEQY
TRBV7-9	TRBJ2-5	ASTWLWGEETQY
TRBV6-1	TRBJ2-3	ASRTRGGTQY
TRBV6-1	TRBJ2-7	ASTTRPGQIFP
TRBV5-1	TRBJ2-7	ASSLAELVRTSETYEQY
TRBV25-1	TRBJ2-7	ASSSGTGGNEQY
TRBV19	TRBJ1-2	ASRNTQGNCYGYT
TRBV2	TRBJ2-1	ASSEGGLAGGYNEQF
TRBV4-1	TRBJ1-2	ANRDRGRGYT
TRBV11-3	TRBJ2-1	ASSPPGGQGAVNEQF
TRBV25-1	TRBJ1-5	ASSGNRGQPQH
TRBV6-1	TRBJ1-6	ASTPLH
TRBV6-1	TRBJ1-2	ASSEYS
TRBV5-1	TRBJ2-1	ASSSHTGYNEQF
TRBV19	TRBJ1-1	ASRTLENMNTEAF
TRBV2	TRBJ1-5	ASSEASTGTGGAFSNQPQH
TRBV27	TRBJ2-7	ASSSITGQGYEQY
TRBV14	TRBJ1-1	ASSQATGPNTEAF
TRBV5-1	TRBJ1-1	ASAKAPKTYEAF